This T cell receptor beta chain was identified in a study of molecular identifiers for immune sequencing clone quantification. Study background: Five aliquots were made in replicates from the RNA of roughly 20,000 or 100,000 naive CD8 cells, and four were sequenced.

Study-wide results and limits: Clone sizes that are highly expanded could be underestimated when identical TCR molecules share a barcode.

This clonotype was observed many times. Its specificity is unknown. A single record per CDR3 protein comes from TCRdb applying MiXCR to the PCR reads. The profile shows 20,000 or so distinct CDR3 sequences, about a fifth of them singletons. The CDR3 sequence is 12 residues long. With 10 bases removed from V and 8 bases from J, the gap between germline ends came to 14 bases. The germline V gene encodes CDR1 MNHEY and CDR2 SVGAGI. The source material was naive CD8+ T cells from blood, with Jurkat cell RNA spiked in. Subset of the sample: FACS-sorted CD8+CD4-CCR7+CD45RA+ naive T cells. The rearrangement uses TRBV6-5 and TRBJ2-2, with TRBD2 as a possible D gene (5 bases). The clonotype comes from a human donor in good health. Some libraries in this study had Jurkat cell RNA spiked in. This chain's CDR3 is CATRGSLGELFF. CDR3 in DNA: TGTGCCACCCGGGGTAGCTTGGGGGAGCTGTTTTTT.